Following are 16 T cell receptor beta chains from one sample sequenced in a study of cytomegalovirus exposure and HLA in healthy donors. Both 60 Vbeta primers and 13 Jbeta primers went into the PCR. Libraries were prepared by immunoSEQ multiplex PCR; TCRdb keeps only in-frame clonotypes and omits some of them. The table has under 120,000 clones, more than 60% seen once. The sample was PBMCs. Receptor source: a female donor in good health and CMV-seropositive.

V is TRBV23-1 and J is TRBJ2-7, with 7 bases matching TRBD1. TRBV23-1 is an ORF; its function is uncertain. The CDR3 totals 15 residues. Unmatched junction bases numbered 11, after V lost 4 bases and J lost 5 bases. The CDR3 DNA reads TGCGCCAGCAGTCCCAGGCAGGGGGTAAGAAACGAGCAGTACTTC. It yields the protein CASSPRQGVRNEQYF.

This chain connects TRBV15 to TRBJ1-5; no clear D. Germline assignment: CDR1 LNHNV and CDR2 YYDKDF (reference sequence). The CDR3 loop spans 15 amino acids. V was clipped by 5 bases and J by 1 base, with 12 bases between them. CDR3 nucleotide sequence: TGTGCCACCAGCTCGAGGTCTGGGAGCAATCAGCCCCAGCATTTT. This encodes CATSSRSGSNQPQHF.

The rearrangement uses TRBV6-4 and TRBJ1-5; D perhaps matches TRBD1 (5 bases). Trimming took off 11 bases at V and 2 bases at J, with 13 bases between the two ends. Germline V gene lookup returns CDR1 MRHNA and CDR2 SNTAGT. This CDR3 spans 13 amino acids. The CDR3 protein is CAGGGIRNQPQHF. The CDR3 DNA reads as TGTGCCGGGGGAGGTATCCGCAATCAGCCCCAGCATTTT.

This chain connects TRBV28 to TRBJ1-2; D gene uncertain. Trimming left V 6 bases short and J 3 bases short, with 11 bases between. Germline CDR1 reads MDHEN; CDR2 reads SYDVKM. This CDR3 has 13 amino acids. CDR3 loop: CASSNQAYYGYTF. The CDR3 DNA reads as TGTGCCAGCAGCAATCAGGCTTACTATGGCTACACCTTC.

This chain connects TRBV19 to TRBJ2-1; perhaps TRBD2 as D (6 bases). Germline CDR1 is LNHDA and CDR2 is SQIVND (reference sequence). The CDR3 sequence is 14 residues long. The V end was cut by 6 bases, the J end by 10 bases, with 19 bases between. The CDR3 DNA reads as TGTGCCAGTAGGGGACTGGGACCCTCGGGGGAGCAGTTCTTC. Translating it yields CASRGLGPSGEQFF.

The V call is TRBV5-1, the J call TRBJ2-7; 11 bases agree with TRBD1. From germline, CDR1 is SGHRS and CDR2 YFSETQ. The CDR3 contains 15 residues. V lost 4 bases to trimming and J lost 7 bases; unmatched junction nucleotides: 10. The CDR3 loop reads CASSPPGQGGSEQYF. CDR3 in DNA: TGCGCCAGCAGCCCCCCGGGACAGGGGGGATCTGAGCAGTACTTC.

The V gene is TRBV18, the J gene TRBJ1-1, with 7 bases lining up with TRBD1. The V and J ends lost 5 bases and 1 base, in that order; junction bases with no gene match: 7. The CDR3 spans 15 residues. Per the germline V gene, CDR1 is KGHSH and CDR2 is LQKENI. The CDR3 is CASSKPGQRNTEAFF. CDR3 in DNA: TGTGCCAGCTCAAAACCGGGACAGCGGAACACTGAAGCTTTCTTT. The full variable domain, rest sourced from reference TRBV18 and TRBJ1-1, is NAGVMQNPRHLVRRRGQEARLRCSPMKGHSHVYWYRQLPEEGLKFMVYLQKENIIDESGMPKERFSAEFPKEGPSILRIQQVVRGDSAAYFCASSKPGQRNTEAFFGQGTRLTVV.

This sequence joins TRBV5-5 and TRBJ1-4; a possible D gene is TRBD1 (6 bases). This CDR3 is built from 13 residues. Germline CDR1 reads SGHKS; CDR2 reads YYEKEE (reference sequence). V was trimmed by 6 bases and J by 6 bases, leaving 12 bases between them. In DNA form, the CDR3 reads TGTGCCAGCAACCAGGGGTTGTATGAAAAACTGTTTTTT. This sequence encodes CASNQGLYEKLFF. The full variable domain, with the rest looked up from reference TRBV5-5 and TRBJ1-4, is DAGVTQSPTHLIKTRGQQVTLRCSPISGHKSVSWYQQVLGQGPQFIFQYYEKEERGRGNFPDRFSARQFPNYSSELNVNALLLGDSALYLCASNQGLYEKLFFGSGTQLSVL.

The chain links TRBV7-3 to TRBJ2-2; 10 nucleotides line up with TRBD2. With V trimmed by 2 bases and J by 8 bases, 14 bases remained unmatched. The CDR3 is made up of 18 amino acids. The germline CDR1 and CDR2 sequences are SGHTA and FQGTGA. DNA for the CDR3: TGTGCCAGCAGCTTAGACTTCGCTAGCGGGAGATTAGCAGGGGAGCTGTTTTTT. Its translation: CASSLDFASGRLAGELFF. Variable domain in full (rest from reference TRBV7-3 and TRBJ2-2): GAGVSQTPSNKVTEKGKYVELRCDPISGHTALYWYRQSLGQGPEFLIYFQGTGAADDSGLPNDRFFAVRPEGSVSTLKIQRTERGDSAVYLCASSLDFASGRLAGELFFGEGSRLTVL.

This rearrangement joins TRBV7-8 to TRBJ2-6; D uncertain. Germline loops: CDR1 SGHVS, CDR2 FQNEAQ. CDR3 length: 16 amino acids. The V end was cut by 0 bases, the J end by 0 bases, with 6 bases between. The CDR3 sequence: CASSLAPRSGANVLTF. The CDR3 region has the DNA TGTGCCAGCAGCTTAGCCCCCCGCTCTGGGGCCAACGTCCTGACTTTC.

The chain has TRBV7-8 and TRBJ2-3; 9 bases fit TRBD1. This CDR3 has 18 residues. Losses at the gene ends were 5 bases for V and 4 bases for J; bases not matched to a gene: 16. Per the germline V gene, CDR1 is SGHVS and CDR2 is FQNEAQ. CDR3 coding DNA: TGTGCCAGCAGCCAGGGGCGTGGAGGACAGGGGTTTTCAGATACGCAGTATTTT. Residues: CASSQGRGGQGFSDTQYF.

The rearrangement joins TRBV7-6 to TRBJ2-3; TRBD1 aligns across 7 bases. Germline V gene lookup returns CDR1 SGHVS and CDR2 FNYEAQ. The CDR3 extends over 17 amino acids. Unmatched junction bases numbered 11, after V lost 5 bases and J lost 0 bases. In DNA, the CDR3 is TGTGCCAGCAGCCAATCTCGACAGGGTCTAAGCACAGATACGCAGTATTTT. Protein product: CASSQSRQGLSTDTQYF.

The chain links TRBV6-1 to TRBJ1-1; tentatively, D is TRBD1 (5 bases). V lost 2 bases and J lost 1, with 8 bases in between. CDR1 MNHNS and CDR2 SASEGT come from the germline V gene. CDR3 length equals 14 residues. CDR3 region: CASSESRGNTEAFF. As DNA, the CDR3 is TGTGCCAGCAGTGAAAGTAGGGGGAACACTGAAGCTTTCTTT.

The chain is built from TRBV2 and TRBJ1-5, with 7 nucleotides matching TRBD1. Germline loops: CDR1 SNHLY, CDR2 FYNNEI. Unmatched junction bases numbered 15, after V lost 6 bases and J lost 7 bases. This CDR3 spans 16 amino acids. The CDR3 spells CASSGGVAGGAQPQHF. The CDR3 region has the DNA TGTGCCAGCAGCGGGGGGGTGGCAGGGGGAGCGCAGCCCCAGCATTTT.

V gene TRBV7-2 combines with J gene TRBJ1-1, with D perhaps TRBD1 (6 bases). The CDR3 has 13 residues. V lost 5 bases and J lost 1, with 8 bases in between. Per germline, CDR1 SGHTA and CDR2 FQGNSA. The CDR3 nucleotides are TGTGCCAGCAGCGTACAGGGGAACACTGAAGCTTTCTTT. This translates into CASSVQGNTEAFF.

The chain links TRBV5-1 to TRBJ1-1; weak D call: TRBD1 (5 bases). V lost 4 bases and J lost 1, with 11 bases in between. This CDR3 has 14 residues. From germline, CDR1 is SGHRS and CDR2 YFSETQ. CDR3 in DNA: TGCGCCAGCAGCCCCATGACAGAGAACACTGAAGCTTTCTTT. Translation gives CASSPMTENTEAFF.